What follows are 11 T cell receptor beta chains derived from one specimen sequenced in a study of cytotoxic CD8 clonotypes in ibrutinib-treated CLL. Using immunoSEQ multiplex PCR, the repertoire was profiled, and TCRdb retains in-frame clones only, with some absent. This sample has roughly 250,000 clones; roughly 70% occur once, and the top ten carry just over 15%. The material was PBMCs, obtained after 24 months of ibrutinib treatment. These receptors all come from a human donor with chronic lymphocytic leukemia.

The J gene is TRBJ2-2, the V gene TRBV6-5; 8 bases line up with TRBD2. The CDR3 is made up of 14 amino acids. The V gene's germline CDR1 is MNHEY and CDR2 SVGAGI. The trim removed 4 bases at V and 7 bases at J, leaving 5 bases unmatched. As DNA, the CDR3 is TGTGCCAGCAGTTCCCGGACTAGCATCGGGGAGCTGTTTTTT. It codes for CASSSRTSIGELFF.

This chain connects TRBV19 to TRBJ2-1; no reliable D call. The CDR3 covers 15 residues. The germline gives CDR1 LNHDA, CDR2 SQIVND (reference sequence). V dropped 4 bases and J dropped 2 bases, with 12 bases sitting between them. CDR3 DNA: TGTGCCAGTAGTACCTCAGTCAGTCCCTACAATGAGCAGTTCTTC. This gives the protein CASSTSVSPYNEQFF.

The CDR3, as DNA: TGCAGCGCCCGACAGGGGGCGGGAGAGACCCAGTACTTC. It encodes CSARQGAGETQYF. V gene TRBV29-1 combines with J gene TRBJ2-5; TRBD1 matches 10 bases. The trim removed 7 bases at V and 4 bases at J, leaving 6 bases unmatched. Germline V gene lookup returns CDR1 SQVTM and CDR2 ANQGSEA. There are 13 residues in the CDR3.

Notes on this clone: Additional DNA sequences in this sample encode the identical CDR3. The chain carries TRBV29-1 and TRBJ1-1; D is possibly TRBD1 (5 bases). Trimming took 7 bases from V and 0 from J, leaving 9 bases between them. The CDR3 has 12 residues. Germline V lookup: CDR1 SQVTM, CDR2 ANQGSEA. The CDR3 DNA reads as TGCAGCGGGGGACGGTTGAACACTGAAGCTTTCTTT. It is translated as CSGGRLNTEAFF.

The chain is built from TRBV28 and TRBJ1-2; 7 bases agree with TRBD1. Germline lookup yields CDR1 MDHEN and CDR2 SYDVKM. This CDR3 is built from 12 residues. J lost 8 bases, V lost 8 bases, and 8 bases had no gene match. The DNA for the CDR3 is TGTGCCAGCTCCCAGCAGGGGGAAGGCTACACCTTC. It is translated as CASSQQGEGYTF.

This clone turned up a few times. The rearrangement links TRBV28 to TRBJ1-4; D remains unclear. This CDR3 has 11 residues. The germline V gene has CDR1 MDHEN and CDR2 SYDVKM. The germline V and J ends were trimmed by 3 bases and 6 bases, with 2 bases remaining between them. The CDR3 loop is CASSFYEKLFF. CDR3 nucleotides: TGTGCCAGCAGTTTCTATGAAAAACTGTTTTTT.

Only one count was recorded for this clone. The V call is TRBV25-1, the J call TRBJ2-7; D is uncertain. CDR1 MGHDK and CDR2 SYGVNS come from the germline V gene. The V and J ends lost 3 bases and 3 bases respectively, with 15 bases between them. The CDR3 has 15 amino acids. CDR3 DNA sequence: TGTGCCAGCAGTGAGGGTGGAGTAGCCCTCTACGAGCAGTACTTC. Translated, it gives CASSEGGVALYEQYF.

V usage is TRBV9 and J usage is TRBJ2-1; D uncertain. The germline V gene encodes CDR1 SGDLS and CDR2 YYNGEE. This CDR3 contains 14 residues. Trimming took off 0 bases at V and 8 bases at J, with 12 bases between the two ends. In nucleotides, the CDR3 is TGTGCCAGCAGCGTAGAAGGCTCCGCCTATGAGCAGTTCTTC. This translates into CASSVEGSAYEQFF.

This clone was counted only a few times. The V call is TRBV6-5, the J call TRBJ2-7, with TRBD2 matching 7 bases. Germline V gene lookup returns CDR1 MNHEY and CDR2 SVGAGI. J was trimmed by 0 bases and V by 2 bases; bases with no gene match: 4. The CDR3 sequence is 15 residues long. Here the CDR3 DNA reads TGTGCCAGCAGTTACGGGAGGGGACCCTCCTACGAGCAGTACTTC. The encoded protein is CASSYGRGPSYEQYF.

CDR3 bases: TGCAGCGTGGGGACTACCCCCTACGAGCAGTACTTC. This translates into CSVGTTPYEQYF. The chain combines TRBV29-1 with TRBJ2-7; 7 bases map to TRBD2. Germline CDR1 reads SQVTM; CDR2 reads ANQGSEA. The ends lost 6 bases at V and 2 bases at J; junction bases unmatched: 4. This CDR3 is 12 amino acids long.

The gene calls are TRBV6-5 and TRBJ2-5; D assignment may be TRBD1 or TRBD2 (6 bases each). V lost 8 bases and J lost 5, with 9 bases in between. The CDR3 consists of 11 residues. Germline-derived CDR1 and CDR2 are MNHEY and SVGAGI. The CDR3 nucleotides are TGTGCCAGCTGGAGGGGGGAGACCCAGTACTTC. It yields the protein CASWRGETQYF.